This T cell receptor beta chain was observed in a study of CD8 T cells in ankylosing spondylitis. This clonotype was picked up a small number of times. No antigen is known for it. The TCR beta libraries were generated through quantitative 5'-RACE incorporating molecular barcodes. TCRdb reanalysed the 5' RACE reads using MiXCR and keeps one entry per CDR3 protein. This sample has 100,000 or so distinct CDR3 sequences; approximately 8.9% occur once, and the top ten carry about 30%. Study-level points and caveats: CD8+ by phenotype, disease-linked clones were relatively rare in peripheral blood. Typical of ankylosing spondylitis blood, it appeared, was a TCR beta motif of eight highly homologous variants. Significantly higher representation of disease-linked clones was reported for matched ankylosing spondylitis synovial fluid. Reactive arthritis synovial fluid and blood previously showed some of these motif variants.

Trimming took 0 bases from V and 2 from J; bases not matched to a gene: 3. The CDR3 is made up of 17 amino acids. The chain recombines TRBV12-3 or TRBV12-4 with TRBJ2-4, with TRBD1 identical over 11 bases. The sequence came from a male donor with ankylosing spondylitis. The sequenced material came from blood, either unsorted or a sorted T cell fraction (not recorded which). For the CDR3, the DNA is TGTGCCAGCAGTTTAGCGGGACAGGGGGTTACCAAAAACATTCAGTACTTC. This sequence encodes CASSLAGQGVTKNIQYF.